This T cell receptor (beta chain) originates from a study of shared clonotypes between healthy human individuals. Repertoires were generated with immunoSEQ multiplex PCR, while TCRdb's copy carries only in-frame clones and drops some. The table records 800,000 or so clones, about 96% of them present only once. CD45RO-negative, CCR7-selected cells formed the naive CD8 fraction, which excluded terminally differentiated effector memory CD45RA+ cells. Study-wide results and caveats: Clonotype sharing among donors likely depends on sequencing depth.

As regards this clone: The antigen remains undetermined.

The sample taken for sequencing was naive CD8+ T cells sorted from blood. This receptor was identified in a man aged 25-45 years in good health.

CDR3 residues: CATSSGTGIIINTGELFF. The CDR3 DNA sequence: TGTGCCACCAGCAGTGGGACAGGGATAATCATCAACACCGGGGAGCTGTTTTTT. The chain joins TRBV15 to TRBJ2-2; the match to TRBD1 covers 9 bases. CDR3 length: 18 amino acids. Per germline, CDR1 LNHNV and CDR2 YYDKDF (reference sequence). V shed 3 bases and J 2 bases; nucleotides not matched to a gene: 10.